Listed below are T cell receptor beta chains from one sample, sequenced in a study of T cells in localized non-small cell lung cancer. Method: immunoSEQ multiplex PCR; TCRdb's copy keeps in-frame clones and lacks some. The table records around 50,000 clones, about 85% of them present only once. The sample here was peripheral blood, taken before any cancer treatment. The receptors here all came from a female donor over 55 with stage II squamous cell lung carcinoma. Each CDR3 is given with its conserved first and last residue. Fields, in order: D gene, clone size, V gene, J gene, CDR3 protein, CDR3 DNA. D genes are given only for firm matches. Size tells how often a clone was seen (once, few, many) or the class of an expanded clone, and some rows leave it out.

>TRBD1|NA|TRBV29-1|TRBJ2-6
CSVQQGVGANVLTF
TGCAGCGTTCAACAGGGGGTCGGGGCCAACGTCCTGACTTTC
>NA|few|TRBV9|TRBJ1-5
CASSVDGSLQPQHF
TGTGCCAGCAGCGTAGACGGGTCACTACAGCCCCAGCATTTT
>NA|few|TRBV5-1|TRBJ1-6
CASSLEGGYNSPLHF
TGCGCCAGCAGCTTGGAGGGGGGATACAATTCACCCCTCCACTTT
>NA|few|TRBV5-1|TRBJ2-5
CASSLTVSRETQYF
TGCGCCAGCAGCTTGACGGTATCAAGAGAGACCCAGTACTTC
>NA|once|TRBV7-2|TRBJ2-4
CASSQGMAKNIQYF
TGTGCCAGCAGTCAGGGGATGGCCAAAAACATTCAGTACTTC
>NA|NA|TRBV7-5|TRBJ2-4
CARSAEGRLAKNIQYF
TGTGCCAGAAGCGCGGAGGGTAGGCTAGCCAAAAACATTCAGTACTTC
>NA|once|TRBV5-1|TRBJ2-1
CASRSLASTNEQFF
TGCGCCAGCCGCTCCCTTGCCAGCACCAATGAGCAGTTCTTC
>NA|once|TRBV4-2|TRBJ1-2
CASSQEKVNYGYTF
TGTGCCAGCAGCCAAGAAAAGGTTAACTATGGCTACACCTTC
>TRBD2|NA|TRBV5-6|TRBJ2-7
CASSLSGGNEQYF
TGTGCCAGCAGCTTGTCGGGAGGCAACGAGCAGTACTTC
>TRBD1|NA|TRBV4-2|TRBJ2-2
CASSQGDRGGFGELFF
TGTGCCAGCAGCCAAGGGGACAGGGGGGGATTCGGGGAGCTGTTTTTT
>NA|NA|TRBV6-1|TRBJ1-3
CASSEGGGGFDTIYF
TGTGCCAGCAGTGAAGGGGGGGGAGGTTTTGACACCATATATTTT
>TRBD2|NA|TRBV7-2|TRBJ2-1
CASSSASGGTIPFF
TGTGCCAGCAGCTCGGCTAGCGGGGGTACCATTCCATTCTTC
>NA|NA|TRBV6-5|TRBJ1-1
CASSYQENTEAFF
TGTGCCAGCAGTTACCAGGAGAACACTGAAGCTTTCTTT
>NA|once|TRBV7-9|TRBJ2-2
CASSGTEALNTGELFF
TGTGCCAGCAGCGGAACCGAGGCCCTGAACACCGGGGAGCTGTTTTTT
>NA|NA|TRBV7-9|TRBJ2-2
CASSFRLGRTNTGELFF
TGTGCCAGCAGCTTTAGGTTAGGCCGTACGAACACCGGGGAGCTGTTTTTT
>TRBD2|NA|TRBV11-2|TRBJ2-7
CASSLEMGGTSIDF
TGTGCCAGCAGCTTAGAGATGGGGGGGACTTCCATCGACTTC
>TRBD1|once|TRBV27|TRBJ2-1
CASTSAGGNEQFF
TGTGCCAGCACATCCGCAGGGGGCAATGAGCAGTTCTTC
>NA|NA|TRBV18|TRBJ2-5
CASSPMGAQETQYF
TGTGCCAGCTCACCAATGGGGGCCCAAGAGACCCAGTACTTC